Listed here are 30 T cell receptor beta chains from one sample, sequenced in a study of radiotherapy plus CTLA-4 blockade in lung cancer. This table comes from immunoSEQ multiplex PCR, and its TCRdb copy is limited to in-frame clones, with some not included. This table holds more than 25,000 clones, 70% to 85% found once. This material consisted of peripheral blood, taken from a patient treated with radiotherapy plus ipilimumab. All receptors come from a human donor with non-small cell lung cancer who had stable disease on radiotherapy plus ipilimumab.

V usage is TRBV30 and J usage is TRBJ1-5; D is undetermined. Looked up from germline, CDR1 is GTSNPN and CDR2 is SVGIG (reference sequence). Trimming took 0 bases from V and 4 from J, leaving 13 bases between them. The CDR3 contains 15 residues. The CDR3 protein is CAWSVYSGANQPQHF. DNA of the CDR3: TGTGCCTGGAGTGTATATAGCGGCGCAAATCAGCCCCAGCATTTT.

The CDR3 bases are TGTGCCAGCAGTGAAGCGCTAGAGGGTTGGGGTGAAGCTTTCTTT. Protein sequence: CASSEALEGWGEAFF. The chain couples TRBV6-1 to TRBJ1-1; no reliable D call. The CDR3 is 15 residues long. Looked up from germline, CDR1 is MNHNS and CDR2 is SASEGT. Deletions cut 0 bases from V and 7 bases from J, with 15 bases between.

This chain links TRBV2 with TRBJ1-3; a weak D match, TRBD1 (6 bases). Between the trimmed V and J ends, which lost 7 bases and 0 bases, there was a span of 13 bases. The CDR3 runs to 15 residues. CDR1 SNHLY and CDR2 FYNNEI come from the germline V gene. CDR3 protein: CASTSGTLSGNTIYF. The CDR3 region has the DNA TGTGCCAGCACTTCCGGGACACTCTCTGGAAACACCATATATTTT.

The chain employs TRBV7-9 and TRBJ2-1; D is uncertain. There are 15 residues in the CDR3. Germline loops: CDR1 SEHNR, CDR2 FQNEAQ (reference sequence). Trimming took 1 base from V and 7 from J, leaving 14 bases between them. The CDR3 nucleotides are TGTGCCAGCAGCTTAGGACCGCCCCACCCAAATGAGCAGTTCTTC. Protein product: CASSLGPPHPNEQFF.

This chain links TRBV2 with TRBJ1-5, with D unclear. Trimming pared 0 bases from V and 4 bases from J, leaving 7 bases between. This CDR3 has 14 residues. CDR1 SNHLY and CDR2 FYNNEI come from the germline V gene. CDR3 nucleotide sequence: TGTGCCAGCAGTGAAGCGCGTCGGAATCAGCCCCAGCATTTT. This codes for CASSEARRNQPQHF.

The CDR3 loop reads CAWTKGDRQSTDTQYF. In DNA, the CDR3 is TGTGCCTGGACCAAGGGGGACAGACAAAGCACAGATACGCAGTATTTT. The V gene is TRBV30, the J gene TRBJ2-3, with 7 bases matching TRBD1. The length of the CDR3 is 16 residues. The ends lost 4 bases at V and 0 bases at J; junction bases unmatched: 10. Germline V gene lookup returns CDR1 GTSNPN and CDR2 SVGIG (reference sequence).

The V and J genes are TRBV5-1 and TRBJ2-7, with 7 bases that match TRBD2. Germline lookup yields CDR1 SGHRS and CDR2 YFSETQ. J lost 6 bases, V lost 2 bases, and 11 bases had no gene match. This CDR3 is 15 amino acids long. The CDR3 nucleotides read TGCGCCAGCAGCTTCACCGAACCCGGACTAGGCGAGCAGTACGTC. Its translation is CASSFTEPGLGEQYV.

Concerning this clone: At the DNA level, this CDR3 is encoded by other sequences in the same sample as well. This rearrangement joins TRBV30 to TRBJ1-2, with 7 nucleotides matching TRBD1. V lost 3 bases and J lost 12; bases outside the gene matches: 10. The CDR3 contains 12 residues. CDR1 GTSNPN and CDR2 SVGIG come from the germline V gene (reference sequence). CDR3 region: CAWRGRGIGHTF. CDR3 DNA: TGTGCCTGGAGGGGCAGGGGGATCGGCCACACCTTC.

This clone was observed a single time. V gene TRBV5-5 combines with J gene TRBJ2-4; D not certain. Germline CDR1 is SGHKS and CDR2 is YYEKEE (reference sequence). V shed 1 base and J shed 6 bases, with 17 bases lying between them. The CDR3 has 16 amino acids. In DNA, the CDR3 is TGTGCCAGCAGCTTGCAAGGAGCAGACCGTTTAAACATTCAGTACTTC. This encodes CASSLQGADRLNIQYF. The entire variable domain, with the rest obtained from reference TRBV5-5 and TRBJ2-4, is as follows: DAGVTQSPTHLIKTRGQQVTLRCSPISGHKSVSWYQQVLGQGPQFIFQYYEKEERGRGNFPDRFSARQFPNYSSELNVNALLLGDSALYLCASSLQGADRLNIQYFGAGTRLSVL.

This clone was recorded a few times. This rearrangement joins TRBV19 to TRBJ1-2; 9 bases are a match to TRBD1. The germline gives CDR1 LNHDA, CDR2 SQIVND (reference sequence). The trim removed 4 bases at V and 8 bases at J, leaving 8 bases unmatched. The CDR3 has 14 amino acids. The CDR3 DNA follows: TGTGCCAGTAGTACGTCCGGGACAGGGTTCGGCTACACCTTC. Translating it yields CASSTSGTGFGYTF.

J is TRBJ2-5 and V is TRBV10-2; possibly TRBD1 or TRBD2 for D (5 bases each). Trimming removed 5 bases from V and 5 bases from J, with 12 bases in between. This CDR3 contains 13 residues. Germline V lookup: CDR1 WSHSY, CDR2 SAAADI. CDR3 protein: CASSSQGRETQYF. The DNA of the CDR3 is TGCGCCAGCAGTTCTCAGGGACGGGAGACCCAGTACTTC.

This clone was observed once. The rearrangement joins TRBV19 to TRBJ1-5; D is undetermined. The CDR3 has 13 amino acids. With 5 bases removed from V and 5 bases from J, the gap between germline ends came to 10 bases. The germline V gene encodes CDR1 LNHDA and CDR2 SQIVND (reference sequence). The CDR3 region is CASSLNFYQPQHF. The CDR3 nucleotides are TGTGCCAGTAGTCTTAACTTCTATCAGCCCCAGCATTTT.

The rearrangement joins TRBV6-1 to TRBJ2-7; no reliable D call. Germline CDR1 and CDR2: MNHNS and SASEGT. Trimming took 5 bases from V and 0 from J, leaving 5 bases between them. The CDR3 contains 12 residues. This CDR3 is CASSRNSYEQYF. The CDR3 coding sequence is TGTGCCAGCAGTAGGAACTCCTACGAGCAGTACTTC.

The V and J genes are TRBV11-2 and TRBJ1-1, with D possibly matching TRBD1 (5 bases). Trimming removed 5 bases from V and 0 bases from J, with 7 bases in between. Germline V CDR1 and CDR2: SGHAT, FQNNGV. This CDR3 comprises 13 residues. Written as DNA, the CDR3 is TGTGCCAGCAGCCAGGGCTTGAACACTGAAGCTTTCTTT. As protein: CASSQGLNTEAFF. The whole variable domain, filled in from reference TRBV11-2 and TRBJ1-1, reads EAGVAQSPRYKIIEKRQSVAFWCNPISGHATLYWYQQILGQGPKLLIQFQNNGVVDDSQLPKDRFSAERLKGVDSTLKIQPAKLEDSAVYLCASSQGLNTEAFFGQGTRLTVV.

The J gene is TRBJ1-1, the V gene TRBV7-2; 10 positions agree with TRBD1. In germline, CDR1 is SGHTA, CDR2 FQGNSA. There are 15 residues in the CDR3. V dropped 2 bases and J dropped 6; count of bases not matched to a gene: 6. The DNA of the CDR3 is TGTGCCAGCAGCTTATACACCGGGACAGGGGCTGAAGCTTTCTTT. Its translation: CASSLYTGTGAEAFF.

The chain combines TRBV5-6 with TRBJ1-4; D uncertain. The CDR3 extends over 18 amino acids. Germline V gene data show CDR1 as SGHDT and CDR2 as YYEEEE. Trimming left V 0 bases short and J 7 bases short, with 22 bases between. CDR3 residues: CASSLEAGRGLSGEKLFF. CDR3 in DNA: TGTGCCAGCAGCTTGGAAGCGGGTAGAGGTTTATCGGGTGAAAAACTGTTTTTT. The entire variable domain, with the rest obtained from reference TRBV5-6 and TRBJ1-4, is as follows: DAGVTQSPTHLIKTRGQQVTLRCSPKSGHDTVSWYQQALGQGPQFIFQYYEEEERQRGNFPDRFSGHQFPNYSSELNVNALLLGDSALYLCASSLEAGRGLSGEKLFFGSGTQLSVL.

The chain combines TRBV19 with TRBJ1-6; D is ambiguous. V gave up 6 bases and J gave up 0 bases, with 21 bases separating them. This CDR3 has 19 amino acids. From germline, CDR1 is LNHDA and CDR2 SQIVND (reference sequence). This CDR3 reads CASRAGRGTLSSYNSPLHF. CDR3 DNA sequence: TGTGCCAGTAGGGCCGGTCGAGGCACCTTGAGCTCCTATAATTCACCCCTCCACTTT.

This chain links TRBV7-6 with TRBJ1-1; D unresolved. Germline V CDR1 and CDR2: SGHVS, FNYEAQ. Trimming took off 6 bases at V and 3 bases at J, with 11 bases between the two ends. This CDR3 has 13 residues. The CDR3 loop reads CASRKGGYTEAFF. The CDR3 DNA reads as TGTGCCAGCAGAAAGGGAGGGTACACTGAAGCTTTCTTT.

The chain recombines TRBV6-1 with TRBJ2-1, with D possibly TRBD2 on 6 matching bases. The V gene's germline CDR1 is MNHNS and CDR2 SASEGT. Trimming shortened V by 4 bases and J by 2 bases, and 9 bases separated the two germline ends. CDR3 length equals 14 residues. In DNA, the CDR3 is TGTGCCAGCAGTGTGGAGGGCCCCTACAATGAGCAGTTCTTC. Translated: CASSVEGPYNEQFF.

The chain carries TRBV19 and TRBJ1-2, with 8 bases fitting TRBD1. CDR1 is LNHDA, CDR2 SQIVND, per germline (reference sequence). V gave up 6 bases and J gave up 2 bases; unmatched junction bases: 5. This CDR3 spans 14 amino acids. Here the CDR3 DNA reads TGTGCCAGTAGCAGCCGGACAGGGAACTATGGCTACACCTTC. Protein product: CASSSRTGNYGYTF.

This chain connects TRBV6-6 to TRBJ1-1; the D gene is possibly TRBD1 (5 bases). The CDR3 has 16 residues. V gave up 2 bases and J gave up 0 bases, with 13 bases separating them. Germline-derived CDR1 and CDR2 are MNHNY and SVGAGI (reference sequence). CDR3 nucleotides: TGTGCCAGCAGTTACCCGTGGACAACCCTGAACACTGAAGCTTTCTTT. It specifies CASSYPWTTLNTEAFF.

The chain couples TRBV6-1 to TRBJ1-5; a possible D gene is TRBD1 (6 bases). CDR3 size: 11 residues. Trimming shortened V by 5 bases and J by 9 bases, and 8 bases separated the two germline ends. Germline CDR1 is MNHNS and CDR2 is SASEGT. The CDR3 DNA follows: TGTGCCAGCAGTACACAGGGGCCCCAGCATTTT. This encodes CASSTQGPQHF.

This rearrangement joins TRBV29-1 to TRBJ1-2; TRBD1 matches 9 bases. The CDR3 runs 12 residues. Trimming removed 7 bases from V and 6 bases from J; junction bases left unmatched: 6. Germline V gene lookup returns CDR1 SQVTM and CDR2 ANQGSEA. This CDR3 reads CSAGQGSNGYTF. In nucleotides, the CDR3 is TGCAGCGCGGGACAGGGCTCTAATGGCTACACCTTC.

Here the CDR3 reads CAISGTGASSGNTIYF. CDR3 DNA sequence: TGTGCCATCAGTGGGACAGGGGCGAGCTCTGGAAACACCATATATTTT. The genes are TRBV10-3 and TRBJ1-3; TRBD1 aligns across 9 bases. The germline gives CDR1 ENHRY, CDR2 SYGVKD. CDR3 size: 16 residues. Trimming took 4 bases from V and 0 from J; bases not matched to a gene: 4.

This chain uses TRBV7-2 with TRBJ1-6; 7 bases are shared with TRBD1. J lost 4 bases, V lost 4 bases, and 7 bases had no gene match. The CDR3 is 16 amino acids. Germline V lookup: CDR1 SGHTA, CDR2 FQGNSA. The CDR3 sequence is CASSYRDRDYNSPLHF. The CDR3 nucleotides read TGTGCCAGCAGCTACCGGGACAGAGATTATAATTCACCCCTCCACTTT.

The chain employs TRBV27 and TRBJ1-2, with 9 nucleotides matching TRBD1. V gave up 8 bases and J gave up 4 bases; unmatched junction bases: 11. The CDR3 has 15 amino acids. The V gene's germline CDR1 is MNHEY and CDR2 SMNVEV (reference sequence). CDR3: CASAPGQGKGYGYTF. In DNA, the CDR3 is TGTGCCAGCGCCCCGGGACAGGGCAAGGGCTATGGCTACACCTTC.

The rearrangement uses TRBV19 and TRBJ1-1; tentative D call: TRBD1 (6 bases). Germline CDR1 LNHDA, CDR2 SQIVND (reference sequence). The germline V and J ends were trimmed by 1 base and 1 base, with 7 bases remaining between them. The CDR3 totals 14 residues. Here the CDR3 reads CASSIGGGNTEAFF. Here the CDR3 DNA reads TGTGCCAGTAGTATAGGAGGGGGGAACACTGAAGCTTTCTTT.

This clone was seen only a few times. The CDR3 DNA reads TGTGCCAGCCGACAACTAAAAGAAGGAGAGACCCAGTACTTC. It encodes CASRQLKEGETQYF. The chain uses TRBV6-5 and TRBJ2-5; D ambiguous. V lost 8 bases, J lost 4 bases, and 17 bases lay in between. The germline CDR1 and CDR2 sequences are MNHEY and SVGAGI. The CDR3 consists of 14 residues.

There are a few counts of this clone. The chain joins TRBV5-1 to TRBJ1-4; a weak D match, TRBD1 (6 bases). Germline V gives CDR1 SGHRS, CDR2 YFSETQ. This CDR3 has 16 amino acids. V dropped 4 bases and J dropped 7 bases, with 20 bases sitting between them. Here the CDR3 reads CASSPPGRTESEKLFF. CDR3 DNA: TGCGCCAGCAGCCCACCGGGACGGACAGAAAGTGAAAAACTGTTTTTT.

This clone is a singleton in its sample. The CDR3 reads CASSSGHEQYV. CDR3 coding DNA: TGTGCCAGCAGTTCGGGTCACGAGCAGTACGTC. The chain carries TRBV27 and TRBJ2-7; D not certain. Germline V lookup: CDR1 MNHEY, CDR2 SMNVEV (reference sequence). V lost 4 bases, J lost 5 bases, and 6 bases lay in between. This CDR3 contains 11 residues.